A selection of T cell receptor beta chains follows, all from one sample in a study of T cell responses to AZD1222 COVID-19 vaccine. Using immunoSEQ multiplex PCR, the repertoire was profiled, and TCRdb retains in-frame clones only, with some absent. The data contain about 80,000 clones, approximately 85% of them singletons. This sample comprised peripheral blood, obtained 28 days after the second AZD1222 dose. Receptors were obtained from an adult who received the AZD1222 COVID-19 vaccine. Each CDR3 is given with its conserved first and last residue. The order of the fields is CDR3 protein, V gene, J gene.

CDR3aa: CASSLESGVSSPLHF
v_gene: TRBV11-2
j_gene: TRBJ1-6

CDR3aa: CASSLALTGTGGGNTEAFF
v_gene: TRBV5-1
j_gene: TRBJ1-1

CDR3aa: CASSLGQGQYNEQFF
v_gene: TRBV5-1
j_gene: TRBJ2-1

CDR3aa: CASTQNSGNTIYF
v_gene: TRBV5-4
j_gene: TRBJ1-3

CDR3aa: CSVYEVPDTQYF
v_gene: TRBV29-1
j_gene: TRBJ2-3

CDR3aa: CASSTGGGTYEQYF
v_gene: TRBV19
j_gene: TRBJ2-7

CDR3aa: CASSTKTDNGANVLTF
v_gene: TRBV21-1
j_gene: TRBJ2-6

CDR3aa: CAISGPNTEAFF
v_gene: TRBV10-3
j_gene: TRBJ1-1

CDR3aa: CASSLVGLAGHEQFF
v_gene: TRBV11-1
j_gene: TRBJ2-1

CDR3aa: CATSDAGTLGNIQYF
v_gene: TRBV24-1
j_gene: TRBJ2-4

CDR3aa: CASSESGINSNQPQHF
v_gene: TRBV2
j_gene: TRBJ1-5

CDR3aa: CASSADRGYQPQHF
v_gene: TRBV7-8
j_gene: TRBJ1-5

CDR3aa: CASSSGLAGVRGVDTQYF
v_gene: TRBV7-8
j_gene: TRBJ2-3

CDR3aa: CASSRLAESTDTQYF
v_gene: TRBV6-6
j_gene: TRBJ2-3

CDR3aa: CASSLDNNQPQHF
v_gene: TRBV12-3/TRBV12-4
j_gene: TRBJ1-5

CDR3aa: CASTRGRTDTQYF
v_gene: TRBV27
j_gene: TRBJ2-3

CDR3aa: CSAEGFDGYTF
v_gene: TRBV29-1
j_gene: TRBJ1-2

CDR3aa: CASTPPGAGHSNQPQHF
v_gene: TRBV28
j_gene: TRBJ1-5

CDR3aa: CASSLGQYSGNTIYF
v_gene: TRBV11-2
j_gene: TRBJ1-3

CDR3aa: CASTPTDGTGELFF
v_gene: TRBV28
j_gene: TRBJ2-2

CDR3aa: CSARDRGLNTEAFF
v_gene: TRBV29-1
j_gene: TRBJ1-1

CDR3aa: CASSLDAGMNEKLFF
v_gene: TRBV11-2
j_gene: TRBJ1-4

CDR3aa: CASSRWSSEAFF
v_gene: TRBV11-2
j_gene: TRBJ1-1

CDR3aa: CAWSVSVNEKLFF
v_gene: TRBV30
j_gene: TRBJ1-4

CDR3aa: CASSWEGTEAFF
v_gene: TRBV5-1
j_gene: TRBJ1-1

CDR3aa: CASSGTGWDEQYF
v_gene: TRBV9
j_gene: TRBJ2-7

CDR3aa: CASSEGTDTEAFF
v_gene: TRBV11-3
j_gene: TRBJ1-1

CDR3aa: CAWRRVSEQYF
v_gene: TRBV30
j_gene: TRBJ2-7

CDR3aa: CASSQGDKPSYNEQFF
v_gene: TRBV3-1/TRBV3-2
j_gene: TRBJ2-1

CDR3aa: CASSLNGHNEQFF
v_gene: TRBV7-3
j_gene: TRBJ2-1

CDR3aa: CSGDPSGDTQYF
v_gene: TRBV29-1
j_gene: TRBJ2-3

CDR3aa: CASSEGMGQGNTEAFF
v_gene: TRBV6-1
j_gene: TRBJ1-1

CDR3aa: CASSFGNEQFF
v_gene: TRBV5-1
j_gene: TRBJ2-1